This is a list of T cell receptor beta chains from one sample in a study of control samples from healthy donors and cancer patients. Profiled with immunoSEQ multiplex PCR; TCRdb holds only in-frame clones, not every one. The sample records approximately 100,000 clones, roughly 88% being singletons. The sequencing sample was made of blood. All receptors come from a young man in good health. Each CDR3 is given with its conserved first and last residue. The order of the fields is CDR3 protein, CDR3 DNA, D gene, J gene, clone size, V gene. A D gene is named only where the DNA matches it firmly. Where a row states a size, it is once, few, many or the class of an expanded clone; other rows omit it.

CDR3: CASSWTSGPTYEQYF; DNA: TGTGCCAGCAGCTGGACTAGCGGACCTACCTACGAGCAGTACTTC; D: TRBD2; J: TRBJ2-7; size: few; V: TRBV7-2
CDR3: CASSLVSGMEQFF; DNA: TGTGCCAGCAGCTTGGTTAGCGGGATGGAGCAGTTCTTC; D: TRBD2; J: TRBJ2-1; size: NA; V: TRBV5-4
CDR3: CSVEQGRATEAFF; DNA: TGCAGCGTTGAGCAGGGCCGCGCCACTGAAGCTTTCTTT; D: NA; J: TRBJ1-1; size: once; V: TRBV29-1
CDR3: CASSYVGTYEQYF; DNA: TGTGCCAGCAGTTACGTCGGAACCTACGAGCAGTACTTC; D: NA; J: TRBJ2-7; size: NA; V: TRBV27
CDR3: CASRTGRETQYF; DNA: TGTGCCAGTAGGACAGGCCGGGAGACCCAGTACTTC; D: TRBD1; J: TRBJ2-5; size: NA; V: TRBV6-5
CDR3: CASSQFSGDYEQYF; DNA: TGCGCCAGCAGCCAATTCTCTGGGGATTACGAGCAGTACTTC; D: NA; J: TRBJ2-7; size: NA; V: TRBV4-3
CDR3: CASGWAAQNEKLFF; DNA: TGTGCTAGTGGTTGGGCGGCACAAAACGAAAAACTGTTTTTT; D: NA; J: TRBJ1-4; size: NA; V: TRBV12-5
CDR3: CASSLFGVQETQYF; DNA: TGTGCCAGCAGCTTGTTCGGCGTTCAAGAGACCCAGTACTTC; D: NA; J: TRBJ2-5; size: NA; V: TRBV5-5
CDR3: CASSPTSGATYEQYF; DNA: TGTGCCAGCAGCCCTACTAGCGGGGCGACCTACGAGCAGTACTTC; D: TRBD2; J: TRBJ2-7; size: NA; V: TRBV11-1
CDR3: CASSISWGQLNYGYTF; DNA: TGTGCCAGTAGTATCAGCTGGGGGCAACTTAACTATGGCTACACCTTC; D: NA; J: TRBJ1-2; size: NA; V: TRBV19
CDR3: CASSDPHADRDYEQYF; DNA: TGTGCCAGCAGTGATCCCCACGCGGACAGGGACTACGAGCAGTACTTC; D: TRBD1; J: TRBJ2-7; size: once; V: TRBV2
CDR3: CASSLAGVRETQYF; DNA: TGTGCCAGCAGCTTGGCGGGAGTACGGGAGACCCAGTACTTC; D: TRBD2; J: TRBJ2-5; size: NA; V: TRBV7-9
CDR3: CASNPTGVSKNIQYF; DNA: TGTGCCAGCAATCCGACAGGGGTTAGCAAAAACATTCAGTACTTC; D: TRBD1; J: TRBJ2-4; size: NA; V: TRBV28
CDR3: CASRVGTGYTYSNQPQHF; DNA: TGTGCCAGCAGGGTAGGGACAGGGTACACCTATAGCAATCAGCCCCAGCATTTT; D: TRBD1; J: TRBJ1-5; size: once; V: TRBV28
CDR3: CASSEYRDWGAKNIQYF; DNA: TGTGCCAGCAGTGAATACCGGGACTGGGGAGCCAAAAACATTCAGTACTTC; D: NA; J: TRBJ2-4; size: NA; V: TRBV6-1
CDR3: CASSLGGGYEQYF; DNA: TGTGCCAGCAGTTTAGGGGGAGGCTACGAGCAGTACTTC; D: NA; J: TRBJ2-7; size: once; V: TRBV27
CDR3: CASLAREFNEQFF; DNA: TGTGCCAGCTTGGCTAGGGAGTTCAATGAGCAGTTCTTC; D: NA; J: TRBJ2-1; size: NA; V: TRBV7-2
CDR3: CASSLGRDRASDEKLFF; DNA: TGCGCCAGCAGCTTGGGGAGGGACAGGGCCTCTGATGAAAAACTGTTTTTT; D: TRBD1; J: TRBJ1-4; size: NA; V: TRBV5-1
CDR3: CASSLQGWGTQYF; DNA: TGTGCCAGCAGCCTTCAGGGGTGGGGGACCCAGTACTTC; D: NA; J: TRBJ2-5; size: NA; V: TRBV27
CDR3: CASSHGTVNTEAFF; DNA: TGTGCCAGCAGTCATGGGACGGTGAACACTGAAGCTTTCTTT; D: NA; J: TRBJ1-1; size: NA; V: TRBV7-9
CDR3: CASSWTSGGVGDTQYF; DNA: TGTGCCAGCAGCTGGACTAGCGGGGGGGTAGGAGATACGCAGTATTTT; D: TRBD2; J: TRBJ2-3; size: NA; V: TRBV7-3
CDR3: CASSYSWAGSSYEQYF; DNA: TGTGCCAGCAGTTACTCTTGGGCAGGATCCTCCTACGAGCAGTACTTC; D: NA; J: TRBJ2-7; size: once; V: TRBV6-5
CDR3: CATSPQRGDTQYF; DNA: TGTGCCACCAGCCCTCAGAGGGGAGATACGCAGTATTTT; D: NA; J: TRBJ2-3; size: NA; V: TRBV15
CDR3: CAWRRTLNPHISPLHF; DNA: TGTGCCTGGAGAAGGACGCTAAATCCTCATATTTCACCCCTCCACTTT; D: NA; J: TRBJ1-6; size: NA; V: TRBV30
CDR3: CASSLAPGEQYF; DNA: TGTGCCAGCAGCCTGGCTCCGGGCGAGCAGTACTTC; D: NA; J: TRBJ2-7; size: once; V: TRBV3-1/TRBV3-2
CDR3: CSGGQGTSQWRSYNEQFF; DNA: TGCAGCGGGGGACAGGGGACTAGTCAGTGGAGGTCCTACAATGAGCAGTTCTTC; D: TRBD1; J: TRBJ2-1; size: once; V: TRBV29-1
CDR3: CASRITRGINNSPLHF; DNA: TGTGCCAGTAGGATAACCAGGGGTATCAATAATTCACCCCTCCACTTT; D: NA; J: TRBJ1-6; size: NA; V: TRBV19
CDR3: CASSRRVDTEAFF; DNA: TGTGCCAGCAGCAGACGAGTTGACACTGAAGCTTTCTTT; D: NA; J: TRBJ1-1; size: NA; V: TRBV9
CDR3: CASSEALQTSYEQYF; DNA: TGTGCCAGCAGTGAAGCGTTACAGACCTCCTACGAGCAGTACTTC; D: NA; J: TRBJ2-7; size: NA; V: TRBV2
CDR3: CASRLGSGGNQPQHF; DNA: TGTGCCAGCAGGCTCGGGTCAGGGGGCAATCAGCCCCAGCATTTT; D: NA; J: TRBJ1-5; size: NA; V: TRBV7-2
CDR3: CATSRDLSSAPYEQYF; DNA: TGTGCCACCAGCAGAGATCTCTCGTCAGCGCCTTACGAGCAGTACTTC; D: NA; J: TRBJ2-7; size: NA; V: TRBV15
CDR3: CASRNGGRRVDTQYF; DNA: TGTGCCAGTAGGAATGGCGGGAGAAGGGTAGATACGCAGTATTTT; D: TRBD2; J: TRBJ2-3; size: once; V: TRBV19
CDR3: CASSESLVFGEQYF; DNA: TGCGCCAGCAGTGAGAGCCTAGTTTTCGGCGAGCAGTACTTC; D: NA; J: TRBJ2-7; size: NA; V: TRBV10-1
CDR3: CASTPLWGSSYEQYF; DNA: TGCGCCAGCACCCCCCTCTGGGGAAGCTCCTACGAGCAGTACTTC; D: NA; J: TRBJ2-7; size: NA; V: TRBV5-1
CDR3: CAGRQSTNEKLFF; DNA: TGTGCCGGGAGACAGTCAACTAATGAAAAACTGTTTTTT; D: NA; J: TRBJ1-4; size: NA; V: TRBV28
CDR3: CASSSTTDNYGYTF; DNA: TGTGCCAGCAGTAGTACAACCGACAACTATGGCTACACCTTC; D: NA; J: TRBJ1-2; size: NA; V: TRBV25-1
CDR3: CASTPPRQETQYF; DNA: TGTGCCAGCACTCCGCCTCGCCAAGAGACCCAGTACTTC; D: NA; J: TRBJ2-5; size: NA; V: TRBV7-9
CDR3: CASSSETRWGWEQYF; DNA: TGTGCCAGCAGTTCTGAGACTAGGTGGGGATGGGAGCAGTACTTC; D: NA; J: TRBJ2-7; size: NA; V: TRBV6-6
CDR3: CASSEQENQPQHF; DNA: TGTGCCAGCAGTGAGCAGGAGAATCAGCCCCAGCATTTT; D: NA; J: TRBJ1-5; size: NA; V: TRBV6-1
CDR3: CASSMRQDDQPQHF; DNA: TGTGCCAGTAGTATGAGACAGGACGATCAGCCCCAGCATTTT; D: NA; J: TRBJ1-5; size: NA; V: TRBV19
CDR3: CASSSVPTGLDTQYF; DNA: TGTGCCAGCAGCTCCGTACCTACCGGCCTGGATACGCAGTATTTT; D: NA; J: TRBJ2-3; size: NA; V: TRBV7-2
CDR3: CSVEDLRTGGTDTQYF; DNA: TGCAGCGTTGAAGATCTTAGGACAGGGGGCACAGATACGCAGTATTTT; D: TRBD1; J: TRBJ2-3; size: once; V: TRBV29-1
CDR3: CASRKPGAGGYTF; DNA: TGTGCCAGCAGGAAACCGGGGGCAGGGGGCTACACCTTC; D: NA; J: TRBJ1-2; size: NA; V: TRBV12-3/TRBV12-4
CDR3: CACPDIANTGELFF; DNA: TGTGCCTGCCCCGACATAGCGAACACCGGGGAGCTGTTTTTT; D: NA; J: TRBJ2-2; size: NA; V: TRBV30
CDR3: CASSLLSTDTQYF; DNA: TGTGCCAGCAGTTTATTAAGCACAGATACGCAGTATTTT; D: NA; J: TRBJ2-3; size: NA; V: TRBV12-3/TRBV12-4
CDR3: CASSITGHPNTEAFF; DNA: TGTGCCAGCAGCATTACGGGACACCCGAACACTGAAGCTTTCTTT; D: NA; J: TRBJ1-1; size: NA; V: TRBV7-9
CDR3: CASSEGTGVSPLHF; DNA: TGTGCCAGCAGTGAAGGAACAGGGGTTTCACCCCTCCACTTT; D: TRBD1; J: TRBJ1-6; size: few; V: TRBV2
CDR3: CASSLALLGENYEQYF; DNA: TGTGCCAGCAGCTTAGCGCTTCTGGGAGAGAACTACGAGCAGTACTTC; D: NA; J: TRBJ2-7; size: few; V: TRBV7-9
CDR3: CASSQVLRDINYGYTF; DNA: TGCGCCAGCAGCCAAGTCCTCCGGGACATAAACTATGGCTACACCTTC; D: NA; J: TRBJ1-2; size: NA; V: TRBV4-1
CDR3: CASSLSGNSYEQYF; DNA: TGTGCCAGCAGCTTATCGGGGAACTCCTACGAGCAGTACTTC; D: NA; J: TRBJ2-7; size: NA; V: TRBV7-9
CDR3: CAIGQDPSEAFF; DNA: TGTGCCATCGGTCAGGACCCATCTGAAGCTTTCTTT; D: NA; J: TRBJ1-1; size: NA; V: TRBV10-3
CDR3: CASSLGRDNSPLHF; DNA: TGTGCCAGCAGTCTCGGACGGGATAATTCACCCCTCCACTTT; D: NA; J: TRBJ1-6; size: NA; V: TRBV28
CDR3: CASSRTDRGNQPQHF; DNA: TGTGCCAGCAGCCGGACGGACAGGGGCAATCAGCCCCAGCATTTT; D: TRBD1; J: TRBJ1-5; size: NA; V: TRBV5-6
CDR3: CASSPGDSNTGELFF; DNA: TGCGCCAGCAGCCCAGGAGACTCGAACACCGGGGAGCTGTTTTTT; D: NA; J: TRBJ2-2; size: NA; V: TRBV5-1